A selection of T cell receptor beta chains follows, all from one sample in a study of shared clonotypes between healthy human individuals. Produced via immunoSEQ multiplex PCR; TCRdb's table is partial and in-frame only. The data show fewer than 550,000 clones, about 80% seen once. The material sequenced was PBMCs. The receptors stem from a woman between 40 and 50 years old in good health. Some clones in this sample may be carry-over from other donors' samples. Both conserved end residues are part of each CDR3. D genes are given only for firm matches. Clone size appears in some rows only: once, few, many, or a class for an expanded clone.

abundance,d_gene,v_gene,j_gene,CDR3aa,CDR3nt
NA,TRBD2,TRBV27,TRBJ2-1,CASSFGLAGGDINEQFF,TGTGCCAGCAGTTTTGGGCTAGCGGGAGGAGATATCAATGAGCAGTTCTTC
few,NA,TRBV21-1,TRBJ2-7,CASSNRDRGSYEQYF,TGTGCCAGCAGCAACCGGGACAGGGGCTCCTACGAGCAGTACTTC
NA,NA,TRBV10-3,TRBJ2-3,CAIRGATSTDTQYF,TGTGCCATCAGGGGGGCGACTAGCACAGATACGCAGTATTTT
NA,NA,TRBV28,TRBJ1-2,CASSFSSGNGYTF,TGTGCCAGCAGTTTTAGCTCGGGTAATGGCTACACCTTC
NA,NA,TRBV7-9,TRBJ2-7,CASSLGPGYEQYF,TGTGCCAGCAGCTTGGGTCCCGGCTACGAGCAGTACTTC
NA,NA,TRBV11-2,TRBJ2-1,CASSLEPADYNEQFF,TGTGCCAGCAGCTTAGAACCAGCGGACTACAATGAGCAGTTCTTC
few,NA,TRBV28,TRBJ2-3,CASSSSWELPSPSTDTQYF,TGTGCCAGCAGTTCAAGTTGGGAACTCCCGTCCCCTAGCACAGATACGCAGTATTTT
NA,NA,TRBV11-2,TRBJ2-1,CASSFAWAPGDEQFF,TGTGCCAGCAGCTTTGCGTGGGCTCCAGGAGATGAGCAGTTCTTC
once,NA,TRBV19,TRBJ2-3,CASSFSVGTDTQYF,TGTGCCAGTAGTTTTAGCGTAGGGACAGATACGCAGTATTTT
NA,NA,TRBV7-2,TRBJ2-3,CASSLEAVDTQYF,TGTGCCAGCAGCTTAGAAGCGGTAGATACGCAGTATTTT
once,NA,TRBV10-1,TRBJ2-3,CASSERISTDTQYF,TGCGCCAGCAGTGAAAGGATTAGCACAGATACGCAGTATTTT
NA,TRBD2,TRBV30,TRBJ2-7,CATGLAGGRTYEQYF,TGTGCCACCGGACTAGCGGGAGGCCGTACCTACGAGCAGTACTTC
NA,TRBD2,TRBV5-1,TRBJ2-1,CASSLLLAGGSSYNEQFF,TGCGCCAGCAGCTTGTTGTTGGCGGGGGGGAGCTCCTACAATGAGCAGTTCTTC
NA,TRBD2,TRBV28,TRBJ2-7,CAGSSGRSYEQYF,TGTGCTGGGTCTAGCGGGAGGTCATACGAGCAGTACTTC
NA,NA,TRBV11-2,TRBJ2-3,CASSLDGWRVSDTQYF,TGTGCCAGCAGCTTAGATGGCTGGCGGGTGTCAGATACGCAGTATTTT
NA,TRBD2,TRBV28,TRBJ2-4,CASSFPWGGSHSWYF,TGTGCCAGCAGTTTCCCCTGGGGCGGGAGCCATTCGTGGTACTTC
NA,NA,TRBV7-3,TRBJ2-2,CASSATSNTGELFF,TGTGCCAGCAGCGCGACCAGCAACACCGGGGAGCTGTTTTTT
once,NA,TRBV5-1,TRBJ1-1,CASSSQGYNTEAFF,TGCGCCAGCAGCTCACAGGGATATAACACTGAAGCTTTCTTT
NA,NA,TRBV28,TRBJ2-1,CASSDGTYNEQFF,TGTGCCAGCAGTGATGGGACCTACAATGAGCAGTTCTTC
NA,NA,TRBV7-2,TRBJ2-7,CASSREGRRTTYEQYF,TGTGCCAGCAGCCGAGAAGGGAGGAGGACGACGTACGAGCAGTACTTC
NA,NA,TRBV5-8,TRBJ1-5,CASSLVWGQKVTSNQPQHF,TGTGCCAGCAGCTTGGTGTGGGGACAAAAGGTCACATCCAATCAGCCCCAGCATTTT
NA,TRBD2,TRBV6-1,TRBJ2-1,CASSVGALAGVNEQFF,TGTGCCAGCAGTGTAGGGGCACTAGCGGGAGTCAATGAGCAGTTCTTC
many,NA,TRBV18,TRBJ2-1,CASSPVLVAEQFF,TGTGCCAGCTCACCAGTTTTAGTCGCTGAGCAGTTCTTC
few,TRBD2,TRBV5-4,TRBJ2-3,CASSTTSGGRGDTQYF,TGTGCCAGCAGCACGACTAGCGGGGGACGTGGAGATACGCAGTATTTT
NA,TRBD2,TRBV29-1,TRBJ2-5,CSVGALVAGVGETQYF,TGCAGCGTGGGAGCCTTGGTAGCGGGAGTCGGAGAGACCCAGTACTTC
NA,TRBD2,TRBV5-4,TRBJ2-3,CASSLTSGRMDTQYF,TGTGCCAGCAGCCTGACTAGCGGGAGGATGGATACGCAGTATTTT
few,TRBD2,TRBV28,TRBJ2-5,CASSSLAGGPPETQYF,TGTGCCAGCAGTTCGCTAGCGGGAGGGCCTCCTGAGACCCAGTACTTC
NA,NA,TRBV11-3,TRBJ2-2,CASSMVGGELFF,TGTGCCAGCAGCATGGTGGGCGGGGAGCTGTTTTTT
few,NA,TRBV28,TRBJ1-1,CASSLYDREAFF,TGTGCCAGCAGTTTATACGACAGGGAAGCTTTCTTT
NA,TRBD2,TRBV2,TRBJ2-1,CASCPPSSGPYNEQFF,TGTGCCAGCTGCCCGCCCTCTAGCGGCCCCTACAATGAGCAGTTCTTC
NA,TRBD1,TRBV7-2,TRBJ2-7,CASSPTRTGWNYEQYF,TGTGCCAGCAGCCCGACTCGGACAGGGTGGAACTACGAGCAGTACTTC
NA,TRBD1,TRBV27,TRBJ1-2,CASSSARDRVRGNYGYTF,TGTGCCAGCAGTTCGGCCCGGGACAGGGTACGGGGTAACTATGGCTACACCTTC
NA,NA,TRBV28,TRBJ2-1,CASSPRASTYNEQFF,TGTGCCAGCAGTCCCAGGGCCAGTACCTACAATGAGCAGTTCTTC
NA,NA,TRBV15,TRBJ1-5,CATSRGGLDQPQHF,TGTGCCACCAGCAGAGGGGGTCTTGATCAGCCCCAGCATTTT
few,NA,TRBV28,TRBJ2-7,CASGSGTGGYEQYF,TGTGCCAGCGGAAGCGGGACAGGAGGTTACGAGCAGTACTTC
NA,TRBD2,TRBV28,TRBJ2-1,CASRPYGTSYNEQFF,TGTGCCAGCAGACCGTACGGGACTAGCTACAATGAGCAGTTCTTC
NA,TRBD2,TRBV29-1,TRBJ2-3,CSVVTSGGGDTQYF,TGCAGCGTTGTTACTAGCGGAGGGGGAGATACGCAGTATTTT
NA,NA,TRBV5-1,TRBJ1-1,CASSLGGDARAFF,TGCGCCAGCAGTCTTGGGGGGGACGCCCGCGCTTTCTTT
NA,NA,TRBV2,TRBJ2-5,CASSVSFQETQYF,TGTGCCAGCAGTGTCAGCTTCCAAGAGACCCAGTACTTC
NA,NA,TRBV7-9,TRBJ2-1,CASSLGASYNEQFF,TGTGCCAGCAGCTTGGGGGCTTCCTACAATGAGCAGTTCTTC
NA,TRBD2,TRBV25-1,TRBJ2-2,CASSSLAGGDTGELFF,TGTGCCAGCAGCAGTCTAGCGGGAGGTGACACCGGGGAGCTGTTTTTT
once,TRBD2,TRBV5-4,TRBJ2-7,CASSLAGGPREQYF,TGTGCCAGCAGTTTAGCGGGAGGGCCTCGGGAGCAGTACTTC
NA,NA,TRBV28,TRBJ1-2,CASSLVQTNYGYTF,TGTGCCAGCAGTTTGGTACAAACTAACTATGGCTACACCTTC
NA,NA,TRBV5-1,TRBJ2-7,CASRKESYEQYF,TGCGCCAGCAGAAAAGAATCCTACGAGCAGTACTTC